The 29 T cell receptor beta chains in this list originate from one sample, sequenced in a study of blood T cell repertoires in COVID-19. Here immunoSEQ multiplex PCR was the method, and the copy in TCRdb shows in-frame clones only, minus some. Of 70,000 or so clones in the sample, more than 70% were seen once. The sample was peripheral blood. The origin of the receptors is a middle-aged man with COVID-19, enrolled during active disease.

The chain employs TRBV7-9 and TRBJ2-3; 9 nucleotides agree with TRBD2. The CDR3 covers 15 residues. Trimming at V came to 6 bases and at J to 3 bases, leaving 7 bases not matched to a gene. Germline CDR1 and CDR2: SEHNR and FQNEAQ (reference sequence). The CDR3 loop is CASSQVAGVTDTQYF. CDR3 nucleotide sequence: TGTGCCAGCAGTCAAGTAGCGGGAGTGACAGATACGCAGTATTTT. The whole variable domain, filled in from reference TRBV7-9 and TRBJ2-3, reads DTGVSQNPRHKITKRGQNVTFRCDPISEHNRLYWYRQTLGQGPEFLTYFQNEAQLEKSRLLSDRFSAERPKGSFSTLEIQRTEQGDSAMYLCASSQVAGVTDTQYFGPGTRLTVL.

The chain couples TRBV2 to TRBJ2-3, with TRBD2 identical over 10 bases. The CDR3 sequence is 16 residues long. J was trimmed by 3 bases and V by 8 bases; bases with no gene match: 11. Germline V lookup: CDR1 SNHLY, CDR2 FYNNEI. The chain's CDR3 is CASGWVLAGLTDTQYF. The CDR3 DNA follows: TGTGCCAGCGGATGGGTACTAGCGGGATTGACAGATACGCAGTATTTT. Together with reference TRBV2 and TRBJ2-3, the CDR3 gives the full variable domain: EPEVTQTPSHQVTQMGQEVILRCVPISNHLYFYWYRQILGQKVEFLVSFYNNEISEKSEIFDDQFSVERPDGSNFTLKIRSTKLEDSAMYFCASGWVLAGLTDTQYFGPGTRLTVL.

The chain has TRBV9 and TRBJ2-5, with D possibly TRBD2 on 5 matching bases. Between the trimmed V and J ends, which lost 3 bases and 5 bases, there was a span of 20 bases. Germline V gene sequence: CDR1 SGDLS, CDR2 YYNGEE. This CDR3 spans 16 amino acids. CDR3 region: CASSAPAGRPDETQYF. The DNA for the CDR3 is TGTGCCAGCAGCGCCCCCGCGGGCAGGCCGGACGAGACCCAGTACTTC.

The chain is built from TRBV7-9 and TRBJ1-5, with 8 bases fitting TRBD1. Germline loops: CDR1 SEHNR, CDR2 FQNEAQ (reference sequence). This CDR3 has 16 amino acids. J was trimmed by 5 bases and V by 2 bases; bases with no gene match: 8. The DNA for the CDR3 is TGTGCCAGCAGCTTATTACAGGGGGGTGAGGATCAGCCCCAGCATTTT. Translated: CASSLLQGGEDQPQHF.

V and J are TRBV3-1 (or the pseudogene TRBV3-2) and TRBJ2-2; tentative D call: TRBD2 (5 bases). Germline assignment: CDR1 LGHDT and CDR2 YNNKEL (reference sequence). V dropped 3 bases and J dropped 7 bases, with 9 bases sitting between them. This CDR3 has 13 residues. CDR3 amino acids: CASSHLSGGELFF. The CDR3, as DNA: TGTGCCAGCAGCCATCTAAGCGGCGGGGAGCTGTTTTTT.

This clone was counted a few times. This chain links TRBV19 with TRBJ1-1; 12 nucleotides match TRBD1. The ends lost 6 bases at V and 11 bases at J; junction bases unmatched: 7. The CDR3 totals 13 residues. Germline V lookup: CDR1 LNHDA, CDR2 SQIVND (reference sequence). This CDR3 is CASSVGQGARAFF. The CDR3 bases are TGTGCCAGTAGCGTGGGACAGGGGGCCAGGGCTTTCTTT.

This clone was observed once. The rearrangement joins TRBV11-2 to TRBJ2-2; 7 positions match TRBD2. The CDR3 consists of 17 residues. The trim removed 3 bases at V and 4 bases at J, leaving 11 bases unmatched. Germline V lookup: CDR1 SGHAT, CDR2 FQNNGV. The CDR3 DNA sequence: TGTGCCAGCAGCTTTGGTGGGGAGGGCCCGAGCACCGGGGAGCTGTTTTTT. It specifies CASSFGGEGPSTGELFF.

The rearrangement uses TRBV14 and TRBJ2-3; the match to TRBD2 covers 8 bases. V lost 4 bases to trimming and J lost 4 bases; unmatched junction nucleotides: 13. This CDR3 comprises 17 residues. The germline V gene encodes CDR1 SGHDN and CDR2 FVKESK. CDR3 region: CASSLLGTSQNPDTQYF. Written as DNA, the CDR3 is TGTGCCAGCAGCCTCCTGGGGACTAGTCAGAATCCAGATACGCAGTATTTT.

The V and J genes are TRBV4-3 and TRBJ1-1; D uncertain. Trimming took 3 bases from V and 5 from J, leaving 16 bases between them. The CDR3 is made up of 15 amino acids. Germline CDR1 LGHNA, CDR2 YSLEER. CDR3 protein: CASSQWARIETEAFF. CDR3 DNA: TGCGCCAGCAGCCAGTGGGCCAGGATAGAGACTGAAGCTTTCTTT.

The rearrangement uses TRBV11-2 and TRBJ1-2; 8 bases fit TRBD1. Per the germline V gene, CDR1 is SGHAT and CDR2 is FQNNGV. The CDR3 sequence is 14 residues long. Losses at the gene ends were 4 bases for V and 8 bases for J; bases not matched to a gene: 9. The CDR3 nucleotides are TGTGCCAGCAGCTCAGGACAGGGAGGTCGCGGCTACACCTTC. This translates into CASSSGQGGRGYTF. Full variable domain (rest looked up from reference TRBV11-2 and TRBJ1-2): EAGVAQSPRYKIIEKRQSVAFWCNPISGHATLYWYQQILGQGPKLLIQFQNNGVVDDSQLPKDRFSAERLKGVDSTLKIQPAKLEDSAVYLCASSSGQGGRGYTFGSGTRLTVV.

This clone was counted a few times. The chain joins TRBV27 to TRBJ2-7; 10 positions agree with TRBD2. The CDR3 contains 15 residues. The junction had 7 bases not matched to a gene; V was cut back by 6 bases and J by 2 bases. Germline V gene data show CDR1 as MNHEY and CDR2 as SMNVEV (reference sequence). CDR3 in amino acids: CASRVTSGSTYEQYF. The CDR3 bases are TGTGCCAGCAGGGTGACTAGCGGGTCTACCTACGAGCAGTACTTC.

This chain uses TRBV18 with TRBJ1-1, with D perhaps matching TRBD1 (5 bases). The germline CDR1 and CDR2 sequences are KGHSH and LQKENI. V lost 6 bases and J 10 bases, leaving 21 bases between the germline ends. There are 14 residues in the CDR3. CDR3 protein: CASSVDRSPILAFF. DNA of the CDR3: TGTGCCAGCTCGGTCGACAGAAGCCCAATCCTAGCTTTCTTT.

The chain employs TRBV3-1 (or the pseudogene TRBV3-2) and TRBJ1-5; D may be TRBD1 (5 bases). The CDR3 contains 15 residues. Per the germline V gene, CDR1 is LGHDT and CDR2 is YNNKEL (reference sequence). With 3 bases removed from V and 3 bases from J, the gap between germline ends came to 12 bases. The CDR3 loop is CASSQATTDNQPQHF. CDR3 coding DNA: TGTGCCAGCAGCCAGGCGACGACAGACAATCAGCCCCAGCATTTT.

The chain is built from TRBV4-1 and TRBJ1-6, with 9 bases that match TRBD1. This CDR3 contains 21 residues. Germline CDR1 reads MGHRA; CDR2 reads YSYEKL. V shed 0 bases, J shed 6 bases, and the junction held 18 bases outside the gene matches. The CDR3 is CASSQEKEWRGLGQGNSPLHF. The CDR3 nucleotides are TGCGCCAGCAGCCAAGAAAAAGAATGGAGGGGTTTGGGACAGGGTAATTCACCCCTCCACTTT.

The chain employs TRBV7-2 and TRBJ2-7; a weak D match, TRBD1 (5 bases). Germline V gives CDR1 SGHTA, CDR2 FQGNSA. Trimming removed 4 bases from V and 2 bases from J, with 12 bases in between. The CDR3 totals 14 residues. CDR3 loop: CASSSPGLPYEQYF. CDR3 DNA: TGTGCCAGCAGCTCTCCAGGGTTACCCTACGAGCAGTACTTC.

This clone was detected ten times or more. The V call is TRBV5-1, the J call TRBJ2-1; 10 positions agree with TRBD2. The V and J ends lost 4 bases and 7 bases, in that order; junction bases with no gene match: 8. The CDR3 spans 15 residues. Germline V gives CDR1 SGHRS, CDR2 YFSETQ. The CDR3 DNA is TGCGCCAGCAGCGTGGAGTCTAGCGGGAGAAATGAGCAGTTCTTC. This sequence encodes CASSVESSGRNEQFF.

The chain couples TRBV5-4 to TRBJ2-3, with D possibly matching TRBD1 (6 bases). CDR1 is SGHNT and CDR2 is YYREEE in the germline V gene (reference sequence). Trimming pared 6 bases from V and 4 bases from J, leaving 18 bases between. This CDR3 is 15 amino acids long. CDR3 nucleotides: TGTGCCAGCACCATTGGGGGCCTCGCTTCAGATACGCAGTATTTT. It yields the protein CASTIGGLASDTQYF.

J is TRBJ2-6 and V is TRBV7-3; D gene uncertain. Trimming took off 1 base at V and 7 bases at J, with 8 bases between the two ends. Germline V CDR1 and CDR2: SGHTA, FQGTGA. The CDR3 runs 14 residues. This CDR3 is CASSLNAGANVLTF. CDR3 nucleotide sequence: TGTGCCAGCAGCTTAAATGCAGGAGCCAACGTCCTGACTTTC.

The V and J genes are TRBV28 and TRBJ2-7; D may be TRBD1 (6 bases). Trimming took off 8 bases at V and 3 bases at J, with 14 bases between the two ends. Germline assignment: CDR1 MDHEN and CDR2 SYDVKM. CDR3 size: 13 residues. CDR3 residues: CASCPGHLYEQYF. The DNA of the CDR3 is TGTGCCAGCTGCCCGGGACACCTCTACGAGCAGTACTTC.

This clone was seen only a few times. The CDR3, as DNA: TGTGCCAGCAGCGACCCCGTGGCGGGATCCTCTGGGGCCAACGTCCTGACTTTC. Amino acid sequence: CASSDPVAGSSGANVLTF. The genes are TRBV7-9 and TRBJ2-6, with a tentative D call TRBD2 (6 bases). This CDR3 is 18 amino acids long. Trimming shortened V by 5 bases and J by 0 bases, and 17 bases separated the two germline ends. Germline CDR1 SEHNR, CDR2 FQNEAQ (reference sequence).

This clone is deemed medium-sized. The rearrangement uses TRBV6-5 and TRBJ1-1; D gene ambiguous. V lost 2 bases and J lost 1, with 8 bases in between. There are 14 residues in the CDR3. Germline CDR1 and CDR2: MNHEY and SVGAGI. CDR3 region: CASSYGEGNTEAFF. In DNA, the CDR3 is TGTGCCAGCAGTTACGGGGAGGGGAACACTGAAGCTTTCTTT.

The chain links TRBV11-2 to TRBJ1-3, with D possibly being TRBD1 (5 bases). Germline assignment: CDR1 SGHAT and CDR2 FQNNGV. V lost 3 bases and J lost 8, with 29 bases in between. The CDR3 consists of 19 residues. This CDR3 is CASSFFSWGDSRSRDTIYF. In DNA form, the CDR3 reads TGTGCCAGCAGCTTCTTTAGTTGGGGCGACAGTCGCAGCAGGGACACCATATATTTT.

The V gene is TRBV18, the J gene TRBJ1-1; maybe TRBD1 (6 bases). V was trimmed by 4 bases and J by 1 base, leaving 10 bases between them. The V gene's germline CDR1 is KGHSH and CDR2 LQKENI. The CDR3 loop spans 14 amino acids. CDR3 DNA sequence: TGTGCCAGCTCACAGGGACAACCGAACACTGAAGCTTTCTTT. Its translation is CASSQGQPNTEAFF. Together with reference TRBV18 and TRBJ1-1, the CDR3 gives the full variable domain: NAGVMQNPRHLVRRRGQEARLRCSPMKGHSHVYWYRQLPEEGLKFMVYLQKENIIDESGMPKERFSAEFPKEGPSILRIQQVVRGDSAAYFCASSQGQPNTEAFFGQGTRLTVV.

This chain links TRBV5-4 with TRBJ2-7; tentatively, D is TRBD1 (6 bases). CDR1 is SGHNT and CDR2 is YYREEE in the germline V gene (reference sequence). The ends were cut back, 0 bases at V and 6 bases at J, with 10 bases in the middle. This CDR3 is built from 13 residues. CDR3: CASSLGQVGEQYF. In DNA form, the CDR3 reads TGTGCCAGCAGCTTGGGACAGGTCGGCGAGCAGTACTTC.

The V call is TRBV4-2, the J call TRBJ2-2; tentative D call: TRBD2 (6 bases). This CDR3 spans 14 amino acids. Trimming cost V 4 bases and J 5 bases, with 11 bases left between them. Per the germline V gene, CDR1 is LGHNA and CDR2 is YNFKEQ. CDR3 DNA sequence: TGTGCCAGCAGCCGGGGGGAGGTAACCGGGGAGCTGTTTTTT. This encodes CASSRGEVTGELFF.

The CDR3, as DNA: TGTGCCAGCAGTATTAACAGGGGTTATACGCAGTATTTT. It encodes CASSINRGYTQYF. The V gene is TRBV27, the J gene TRBJ2-3; 7 bases agree with TRBD1. After removal of 5 bases from V and 7 bases from J, the junction contained 6 bases not matched to a gene. CDR3 length equals 13 residues. The germline V gene encodes CDR1 MNHEY and CDR2 SMNVEV (reference sequence).

The J gene is TRBJ2-1, the V gene TRBV2, with D perhaps matching TRBD2 (6 bases). Germline-derived CDR1 and CDR2 are SNHLY and FYNNEI. The CDR3 covers 13 residues. V gave up 6 bases and J gave up 4 bases, with 10 bases separating them. The CDR3: CASRWDSYNEQFF. Written as DNA, the CDR3 is TGTGCCAGCAGATGGGACTCGTACAATGAGCAGTTCTTC.

The chain recombines TRBV24-1 with TRBJ2-2; TRBD2 matches at 10 bases. J lost 5 bases, V lost 0 bases, and 5 bases had no gene match. This CDR3 has 17 residues. Germline CDR1 and CDR2: KGHDR and SFDVKD. The CDR3 coding sequence is TGTGCCACCAGTGATTTGCCTAGCGGGAGTAGGACCGGGGAGCTGTTTTTT. Translating it yields CATSDLPSGSRTGELFF.

CDR3 region: CASSLERSGTAPPYEQYF. The DNA of the CDR3 is TGTGCCAGCAGCTTAGAACGTTCTGGGACAGCGCCCCCGTACGAGCAGTACTTC. This chain joins TRBV11-2 and TRBJ2-7; TRBD1 agrees at 7 bases. The CDR3 has 18 residues. The ends lost 0 bases at V and 4 bases at J; junction bases unmatched: 15. Germline V gene sequence: CDR1 SGHAT, CDR2 FQNNGV.